This T cell receptor beta chain was identified during a study of PD-1 blockade in classical Hodgkin lymphoma. As for the study in general: Once every 2 weeks, patients received intravenous nivolumab at 3 mg/kg. Whole-study results and caveats: Some patients began nivolumab under 1 year after ASCT. These patients were excluded from later analyses. For complete responders, baseline diversity was comparable to that of newly diagnosed patients.

A remark on this clone: Its antigen is unidentified.

This CDR3 contains 15 residues. V was clipped by 4 bases and J by 7 bases, with 14 bases between them. The V gene's germline CDR1 is MNHEY and CDR2 SVGAGI. As for time point: cycle 4 day 1 (C4D1), after around six weeks of nivolumab. Every patient had relapsed following autologous stem cell transplantation, and cohorts differed in brentuximab vedotin exposure. Sequencing used immunoSEQ multiplex PCR; TCRdb keeps in-frame clones, though not all of them. Among roughly 60,000 clones listed, about 92% were seen once. The chain is built from TRBV6-5 and TRBJ1-6; the D gene is possibly TRBD1 (5 bases). The sequence derives from a human donor with classical Hodgkin lymphoma. The sequences come from peripheral blood mononuclear cells (PBMCs), collected before the fourth cycle of nivolumab. CDR3 DNA: TGTGCCAGCAGTTGGCTGGGACCAAAGAATTCACCCCTCCACTTT. Protein: CASSWLGPKNSPLHF.